This TCR beta chain was identified during a study of T-cell reconstitution after alpha-beta-depleted transplantation in children. It was with unique molecular identifiers that the TCRbeta library was prepared. TCRdb itself ran the PCR reads through MiXCR, one entry per CDR3 protein. The sample includes approximately 270,000 distinct CDR3 sequences, about a tenth of them seen just once. The CDR3 is made up of 15 amino acids. CDR1 SGHKS and CDR2 YYEKEE come from the germline V gene (reference sequence). V lost 7 bases to trimming and J lost 10 bases, with 24 bases between them. The material was PBMCs from the stem cell graft donor, obtained from the stem cell graft. The source of this sequence is a human donor who donated a stem cell graft to a child with SCID. The chain recombines TRBV5-5 with TRBJ2-1, with D maybe TRBD2 (7 bases). The CDR3 spells CASALGGGQEHEQFF. The CDR3 DNA reads as TGTGCCAGCGCTCTGGGGGGGGGCCAAGAGCACGAGCAGTTCTTC.